This T cell receptor (beta chain) was captured by sequencing in a study of blood T cell repertoires in COVID-19. Across the whole study: COVID-19 samples collected from the United States, Italy and Spain covered acute and convalescent phases.

Authors' data handling: Nucleated cell number was recorded as an estimate derived from reference gene primer amplification. Sequenced by immunoSEQ multiplex PCR; TCRdb stores in-frame clones only, minus some. That table is the source of V, J and clone size, and D and trimming were worked out from the DNA. The table includes approximately 100,000 clones, 84% detected once. The CDR3 has 15 residues. V shed 5 bases and J 7 bases; nucleotides not matched to a gene: 8. From germline, CDR1 is SGHDT and CDR2 YYEEEE. The chain links TRBV5-6 to TRBJ2-2, with 10 bases aligning to TRBD2. The sequence came from a woman in her fifties or sixties with acute or convalescent COVID-19. The sample taken for sequencing was peripheral blood. For the CDR3, the DNA is TGTGCCAGCAGACCAAGCGGGGGGGCAATCGGGGAGCTGTTTTTT. It encodes CASRPSGGAIGELFF.